These 30 T cell receptor beta chains were all obtained from the same sample, sequenced in a study of T-cell memory formation after mild COVID-19. TCRdb passed the 5' RACE reads through MiXCR, listing each CDR3 protein once. The data show 150,000 to 200,000 distinct CDR3 sequences, with roughly 12% seen just once and approximately 4% held by the top ten. Sequenced: PBMCs or a T cell subset sorted from them (not recorded which). The receptor set was obtained from a man younger than 35 who had mild COVID-19 (a few samples of this study predate the infection). Cell type and time point are not known.

This sequence joins TRBV6-5 and TRBJ2-5; TRBD1 is a possible D gene (5 bases). The ends were cut back, 6 bases at V and 2 bases at J, with 10 bases in the middle. CDR1 is MNHEY and CDR2 is SVGAGI in the germline V gene. The CDR3 length is 13 residues. The CDR3 nucleotides read TGTGCCAGCAGAACAGGACCTCAAGAGACCCAGTACTTC. Translated, it gives CASRTGPQETQYF.

The chain is built from TRBV29-1 and TRBJ2-3; D not resolved. The CDR3 sequence is 11 residues long. The V end lost 3 bases, the J end lost 6 bases, and 7 bases lay between the germline ends. The germline V gene has CDR1 SQVTM and CDR2 ANQGSEA. CDR3 coding DNA: TGCAGCGTTGACCCGGCCGATACGCAGTATTTT. Translation: CSVDPADTQYF.

The chain couples TRBV4-3 to TRBJ2-7; D could derive from TRBD1 or TRBD2 (6 bases each). V was trimmed by 3 bases and J by 6 bases, leaving 12 bases between them. There are 13 residues in the CDR3. Germline assignment: CDR1 LGHNA and CDR2 YSLEER. CDR3 DNA sequence: TGCGCCAGCAGCCAGGTACAGGGAGGCGAGCAGTACGTC. This gives the protein CASSQVQGGEQYV.

This clonotype was seen more than once but under ten times. This chain connects TRBV7-9 to TRBJ2-2; D is ambiguous. The V end was cut by 5 bases, the J end by 3 bases, with 16 bases between. Germline lookup yields CDR1 SEHNR and CDR2 FQNEAQ (reference sequence). The CDR3 covers 16 residues. The DNA of the CDR3 is TGTGCCAGCAGCCCCTTTGGGGTACGGGACACCGGGGAGCTGTTTTTT. Its protein is CASSPFGVRDTGELFF.

This clonotype was observed a few times. The rearrangement uses TRBV7-6 and TRBJ1-5, with 7 bases that match TRBD1. The CDR3 loop spans 16 amino acids. Unmatched junction bases numbered 9, after V lost 5 bases and J lost 2 bases. Germline values: CDR1 SGHVS, CDR2 FNYEAQ. The chain's CDR3 is CASSADRAWGNQPQHF. DNA of the CDR3: TGTGCCAGCAGCGCCGACAGGGCGTGGGGCAATCAGCCCCAGCATTTT. Variable domain in full (rest from reference TRBV7-6 and TRBJ1-5): GAGVSQSPRYKVTKRGQDVALRCDPISGHVSLYWYRQALGQGPEFLTYFNYEAQQDKSGLPNDRFSAERPEGSISTLTIQRTEQRDSAMYRCASSADRAWGNQPQHFGDGTRLSIL.

The chain has TRBV5-4 and TRBJ1-4; weak D call: TRBD1 (5 bases). The length of the CDR3 is 15 residues. Germline CDR1 SGHNT, CDR2 YYREEE (reference sequence). V lost 3 bases and J 5 bases, leaving 14 bases between the germline ends. The CDR3 DNA reads as TGTGCCAGCAGCTCCCGGAGTAGGGGAAATGAAAAACTGTTTTTT. Translating gives CASSSRSRGNEKLFF.

This clonotype turned up a few times. This sequence joins TRBV5-1 and TRBJ1-3; no clear D. The CDR3 totals 17 residues. Germline V CDR1 and CDR2: SGHRS, YFSETQ. The V end was cut by 5 bases, the J end by 0 bases, with 18 bases between. The CDR3 reads CASRPGTGTLSGNTIYF. The CDR3 DNA reads as TGCGCCAGCAGGCCAGGAACGGGAACCCTCTCTGGAAACACCATATATTTT.

This clonotype showed up just a few times. V and J are TRBV18 and TRBJ1-4; tentatively, D is TRBD1 (5 bases). CDR1 is KGHSH, CDR2 LQKENI, per germline. V lost 0 bases and J lost 8, with 13 bases in between. The CDR3 loop spans 15 amino acids. DNA for the CDR3: TGTGCCAGCTCACCACCCGTCCAGGGCCACGAAAAACTGTTTTTT. This translates into CASSPPVQGHEKLFF.

CDR3 amino acids: CSARTGSVVAEAFF. Written as DNA, the CDR3 is TGCAGTGCAAGGACAGGTAGCGTGGTCGCTGAAGCTTTCTTT. The genes are TRBV20-1 and TRBJ1-1; TRBD1 matches at 7 bases. The CDR3 is 14 residues long. Trimming removed 6 bases from V and 6 bases from J; junction bases left unmatched: 13. The germline gives CDR1 DFQATT, CDR2 SNEGSKA (reference sequence).

This clonotype was observed many times. The rearrangement links TRBV6-5 to TRBJ1-6; D remains ambiguous. The CDR3 loop spans 13 amino acids. The germline V gene has CDR1 MNHEY and CDR2 SVGAGI. The V end was cut by 5 bases, the J end by 7 bases, with 9 bases between. DNA for the CDR3: TGTGCCAGCAGTCAACAAGAGAATTCACCCCTCCACTTT. Protein sequence: CASSQQENSPLHF.

The genes are TRBV4-1 and TRBJ1-1; unclear D gene. Germline CDR1 is MGHRA and CDR2 is YSYEKL. CDR3 length equals 15 residues. V was clipped by 4 bases and J by 1 base, with 13 bases between them. The CDR3 DNA reads as TGCGCCAGCAGCCGGGAAGGGTCAGGGAACACTGAAGCTTTCTTT. Translation: CASSREGSGNTEAFF.

This clonotype was counted a few times. The J gene is TRBJ1-5, the V gene TRBV7-6; D is unresolved. Germline CDR1 SGHVS, CDR2 FNYEAQ. V was cut by 3 bases and J by 6 bases, with 12 bases left in between. The CDR3 loop spans 14 amino acids. CDR3 sequence reads: CASSLAGNAQPQHF. CDR3 nucleotide sequence: TGTGCCAGCAGCTTGGCAGGTAATGCTCAGCCCCAGCATTTT.

CDR3 in amino acids: CASSVSSAGPQYF. For the CDR3, the DNA is TGCGCCAGCAGCGTCTCTAGTGCCGGGCCGCAGTATTTT. The chain combines TRBV5-1 with TRBJ2-3; D not resolved. Germline CDR1 and CDR2: SGHRS and YFSETQ. The CDR3 sequence is 13 residues long. Trimming cost V 4 bases and J 10 bases, with 16 bases left between them.

The CDR3: CASSTRQGWYEQYF. In DNA, the CDR3 is TGTGCCAGCAGCACCCGACAGGGGTGGTACGAGCAGTACTTC. The chain has TRBV7-2 and TRBJ2-7; 8 bases are a match to TRBD1. Germline CDR1 SGHTA, CDR2 FQGNSA. The trim removed 5 bases at V and 4 bases at J, leaving 7 bases unmatched. CDR3 length: 14 amino acids. Drawing the rest from reference TRBV7-2 and TRBJ2-7, the complete variable domain is GAGVSQSPSNKVTEKGKDVELRCDPISGHTALYWYRQSLGQGLEFLIYFQGNSAPDKSGLPSDRFSAERTGGSVSTLTIQRTQQEDSAVYLCASSTRQGWYEQYFGPGTRLTVT.

This clonotype was found a few times. The chain joins TRBV10-3 to TRBJ1-5, with 8 bases fitting TRBD1. The germline V gene has CDR1 ENHRY and CDR2 SYGVKD. With 6 bases clipped from V and 6 bases from J, the junction kept 4 bases outside the gene matches. The CDR3 extends over 13 amino acids. CDR3 DNA sequence: TGTGCCATCAGGCAGGGGGCTGGTCAGCCCCAGCATTTT. This gives the protein CAIRQGAGQPQHF.

This sequence joins TRBV5-1 and TRBJ1-1, with 7 positions matching TRBD1. The CDR3 totals 14 residues. V shed 2 bases, J shed 5 bases, and the junction held 6 bases outside the gene matches. The V gene's germline CDR1 is SGHRS and CDR2 YFSETQ. The CDR3 region has the DNA TGCGCCAGCAGCTTAGGGGGCTTGGAGACTGAAGCTTTCTTT. This encodes CASSLGGLETEAFF.

This clonotype has at least ten counts. The J gene is TRBJ2-3, the V gene TRBV5-1; D is unresolved. This CDR3 region has 15 residues. Trimming stripped 0 bases from V and 3 bases from J, with 11 bases between. Germline CDR1 SGHRS, CDR2 YFSETQ. The CDR3 is CASSLGGSRTDTQYF. CDR3 nucleotide sequence: TGCGCCAGCAGCTTGGGAGGCTCCCGGACAGATACGCAGTATTTT. Using reference TRBV5-1 and TRBJ2-3 for the parts outside the CDR3, the full variable domain is KAGVTQTPRYLIKTRGQQVTLSCSPISGHRSVSWYQQTPGQGLQFLFEYFSETQRNKGNFPGRFSGRQFSNSRSEMNVSTLELGDSALYLCASSLGGSRTDTQYFGPGTRLTVL.

This clonotype was counted a few times. The V gene is TRBV5-1, the J gene TRBJ2-7; 14 positions match TRBD2. V gave up 3 bases and J gave up 0 bases; unmatched junction bases: 8. Germline V gene data show CDR1 as SGHRS and CDR2 as YFSETQ. CDR3 length: 18 amino acids. The CDR3 sequence: CASSSTGTSGSRSYEQYV. CDR3 DNA: TGCGCCAGCAGCTCCACCGGGACTAGCGGGAGTCGCTCCTACGAGCAGTACGTC.

This clonotype was detected only a few times. V and J are TRBV7-9 and TRBJ1-3, with D maybe TRBD1 (6 bases). There are 14 residues in the CDR3. Germline CDR1 SEHNR, CDR2 FQNEAQ (reference sequence). Trimming removed 5 bases at V and 4 bases at J, with 12 bases between. The CDR3, as DNA: TGTGCCAGCAGCCGTGGACAGAACGGAAACACCATATATTTT. Translating it yields CASSRGQNGNTIYF.

In its sample, this clonotype was seen many times. The rearrangement joins TRBV6-6 to TRBJ2-6; a weak D match, TRBD2 (6 bases). This CDR3 has 15 residues. V was clipped by 10 bases and J by 0 bases, with 13 bases between them. The germline V gene encodes CDR1 MNHNY and CDR2 SVGAGI (reference sequence). CDR3 DNA sequence: TGTGCCACCTGGGGGGTTTCCTCTGGGGCCAACGTCCTGACTTTC. Its translation: CATWGVSSGANVLTF.

This clonotype was seen ten or more times. CDR3 protein: CASSTWLPGSSYEQYF. The CDR3 coding sequence is TGTGCCAGTAGCACTTGGCTGCCAGGGAGCTCCTACGAGCAGTACTTC. V is TRBV19 and J is TRBJ2-7, with D perhaps being TRBD1 or TRBD2 (5 bases each). The CDR3 totals 16 residues. The germline V gene encodes CDR1 LNHDA and CDR2 SQIVND (reference sequence). V lost 6 bases and J lost 0, with 18 bases in between.

The chain combines TRBV12-3 or TRBV12-4 with TRBJ1-6; the D is unclear. The CDR3 is 13 residues long. V dropped 8 bases and J dropped 14 bases, with 19 bases sitting between them. The CDR3 DNA follows: TGTGCCAGCGGGAGGACGGCGGATAAGGCCCTCCACTTT. This codes for CASGRTADKALHF.

V usage is TRBV3-1 and J usage is TRBJ2-7; no clear D. The CDR3 sequence is 13 residues long. Germline loops: CDR1 LGHDT, CDR2 YNNKEL (reference sequence). Trimming took off 4 bases at V and 3 bases at J, with 10 bases between the two ends. Written as DNA, the CDR3 is TGTGCCAGCAGCCCTGTGGTGGGCTACGAGCAGTACTTC. This codes for CASSPVVGYEQYF.

This clonotype appeared a few times. This chain joins TRBV20-1 and TRBJ2-7, with 7 nucleotides matching TRBD1. The V segment lost 6 bases and the J segment 1 base; nucleotides outside the gene matches: 6. Germline loops: CDR1 DFQATT, CDR2 SNEGSKA (reference sequence). This CDR3 is built from 13 residues. CDR3 region: CSAPDRTSYEQYV. Here the CDR3 DNA reads TGCAGTGCCCCGGACAGGACATCCTACGAGCAGTACGTC.

The chain carries TRBV20-1 and TRBJ2-6; D is possibly TRBD2 (6 bases). Germline V CDR1 and CDR2: DFQATT, SNEGSKA (reference sequence). The CDR3 is 16 residues long. V was pared by 5 bases and J by 1 base, with 15 bases between. CDR3 amino acids: CSASGTLRSGANVLTF. The CDR3 coding sequence is TGCAGTGCTTCCGGGACTTTGAGATCTGGGGCCAACGTCCTGACTTTC.

This clonotype occurred a few times. V gene TRBV2 combines with J gene TRBJ2-1; the match to TRBD2 covers 7 bases. The germline V gene has CDR1 SNHLY and CDR2 FYNNEI. The ends lost 6 bases at V and 2 bases at J; junction bases unmatched: 7. This CDR3 spans 15 amino acids. The CDR3 DNA reads as TGTGCCAGCAGCCGGAGCGGGGATGCCTACAATGAGCAGTTCTTC. Translation gives CASSRSGDAYNEQFF. Full variable domain (outside the CDR3, taken from reference TRBV2 and TRBJ2-1): EPEVTQTPSHQVTQMGQEVILRCVPISNHLYFYWYRQILGQKVEFLVSFYNNEISEKSEIFDDQFSVERPDGSNFTLKIRSTKLEDSAMYFCASSRSGDAYNEQFFGPGTRLTVL.

The chain couples TRBV5-1 to TRBJ2-3; TRBD2 matches at 8 bases. The CDR3 loop spans 13 amino acids. From germline, CDR1 is SGHRS and CDR2 YFSETQ. V trimming: 4 bases; J trimming: 6 bases; junction bases outside the gene matches: 4. DNA for the CDR3: TGCGCCAGCAGCCTGCAGCGGGGGGATACGCAGTATTTT. Translating it yields CASSLQRGDTQYF.

This chain uses TRBV6-4 with TRBJ2-1, with 14 bases that match TRBD2. Germline V gene lookup returns CDR1 MRHNA and CDR2 SNTAGT. V lost 6 bases to trimming and J lost 15 bases; unmatched junction nucleotides: 7. This CDR3 spans 13 amino acids. CDR3 residues: CASRQTSGGALFF. CDR3 bases: TGTGCCAGCAGACAGACTAGCGGGGGGGCCCTGTTCTTC.

Notes on this clonotype: The junction does not match germline at one end; this may be a read error. CDR3 sequence reads: CASSPRTGSGELFF. The CDR3 region has the DNA TGTGCCAGCAGCCCCCGAACGGGGTCCGGAGAGCTGTTTTTT. This chain joins TRBV11-2 and TRBJ2-2; perhaps TRBD2 as D (5 bases). The CDR3 extends over 14 amino acids. Germline CDR1 is SGHAT and CDR2 is FQNNGV.

In this sample, this clonotype turned up a few times. This chain uses TRBV7-9 with TRBJ1-2; 8 bases agree with TRBD1. CDR3 size: 13 residues. Looked up from germline, CDR1 is SEHNR and CDR2 is FQNEAQ (reference sequence). V gave up 9 bases and J gave up 4 bases; unmatched junction bases: 7. CDR3 amino acids: CASTDDRGYGYTF. In DNA form, the CDR3 reads TGTGCCAGTACCGATGACAGGGGCTATGGCTACACCTTC.